The 20 T cell receptor beta chains below were found in one sample sequenced in a study of spatial heterogeneity in lung cancer. Time point reported: blood at routine non-recurrence follow-up after resection. TCRdb itself ran the 5' RACE reads through MiXCR, one entry per CDR3 protein. The sample lists around 1,700 distinct CDR3 sequences, 15% to 20% occurring once. This specimen consisted of PBMCs, obtained at follow-up. Receptor source: a male donor with early-stage non-small cell lung cancer.

This clonotype appeared a few times. The chain has TRBV9 and TRBJ1-6; D perhaps matches TRBD1 (5 bases). Trimming removed 0 bases from V and 7 bases from J, with 8 bases in between. Germline CDR1 and CDR2: SGDLS and YYNGEE. There are 14 residues in the CDR3. The CDR3 is CASSVAYRNSPLHF. Written as DNA, the CDR3 is TGTGCCAGCAGCGTAGCCTACAGGAATTCACCCCTCCACTTT.

This clonotype was found many times. The chain is built from TRBV4-3 and TRBJ2-6; maybe TRBD2 (5 bases). The germline V gene encodes CDR1 LGHNA and CDR2 YSLEER. The germline V and J ends were trimmed by 0 bases and 0 bases, with 12 bases remaining between them. This CDR3 contains 18 residues. The CDR3 spells CASSQERGSDSGANVLTF. The CDR3, as DNA: TGCGCCAGCAGCCAAGAACGGGGATCCGACTCTGGGGCCAACGTCCTGACTTTC.

This clonotype rates as medium-sized. The V gene is TRBV29-1, the J gene TRBJ2-2; TRBD1 agrees at 9 bases. This CDR3 is built from 14 residues. The V gene's germline CDR1 is SQVTM and CDR2 ANQGSEA. V gave up 5 bases and J gave up 3 bases; unmatched junction bases: 4. CDR3 amino acids: CSVCRTGDTGELFF. The CDR3 coding sequence is TGCAGCGTTTGTCGGACAGGGGACACCGGGGAGCTGTTTTTT.

This clonotype is termed large (0.1 to 1%). The chain links TRBV5-1 to TRBJ2-5; D may be TRBD1 (7 bases). Germline values: CDR1 SGHRS, CDR2 YFSETQ. The germline V and J ends were trimmed by 7 bases and 4 bases, with 14 bases remaining between them. The CDR3 runs to 13 residues. The CDR3 coding sequence is TGCGCCAGCCGCGGGACAGAGCGAGAGACCCAGTACTTC. Its protein product is CASRGTERETQYF.

Sample share makes this clonotype large. V gene TRBV6-2 or TRBV6-3 combines with J gene TRBJ1-3; D is perhaps TRBD1 (6 bases). The germline V and J ends were trimmed by 5 bases and 0 bases, with 11 bases remaining between them. The CDR3 length is 15 residues. Germline V gene lookup returns CDR1 MNHEY and CDR2 SVGEGT. CDR3 amino acids: CASSRQDSSGNTIYF. CDR3 DNA sequence: TGTGCCAGCAGTCGACAGGATTCCTCTGGAAACACCATATATTTT.

This clonotype has more than one count but fewer than ten. This chain connects TRBV5-1 to TRBJ2-7; 15 positions agree with TRBD2. The germline V gene encodes CDR1 SGHRS and CDR2 YFSETQ. The trim removed 4 bases at V and 7 bases at J, leaving 9 bases unmatched. This CDR3 contains 16 residues. CDR3 in amino acids: CASSEYGLAGGQEQYF. The DNA of the CDR3 is TGCGCCAGCAGCGAGTACGGACTAGCGGGGGGGCAAGAGCAGTACTTC.

This clonotype counts as hyperexpanded. The chain joins TRBV19 to TRBJ2-6; weak D call: TRBD2 (5 bases). V dropped 10 bases and J dropped 0 bases, with 13 bases sitting between them. CDR3 length: 15 amino acids. The germline V gene has CDR1 LNHDA and CDR2 SQIVND (reference sequence). The CDR3, as DNA: TGTGCCACTGGCGCGGGCTACTCTGGGGCCAACGTCCTGACTTTC. Protein sequence: CATGAGYSGANVLTF.

By share, this clonotype counts as medium-sized. V usage is TRBV27 and J usage is TRBJ2-2; D might be TRBD1 (5 bases). This CDR3 is built from 14 residues. Germline CDR1 and CDR2: MNHEY and SMNVEV (reference sequence). Trimming stripped 3 bases from V and 0 bases from J, with 5 bases between. The CDR3 DNA follows: TGTGCCAGCAGTTTGACAGCGAACACCGGGGAGCTGTTTTTT. The encoded protein is CASSLTANTGELFF.

This clonotype is medium-sized by share. The rearrangement uses TRBV23-1 and TRBJ2-2; no reliable D call. TRBV23-1 is an ORF for which the function is uncertain. V was trimmed by 10 bases and J by 0 bases, leaving 24 bases between them. CDR3 length: 18 residues. The CDR3 here is CATPWPGDEPTNTGELFF. CDR3 bases: TGCGCCACTCCCTGGCCGGGTGACGAACCTACGAACACCGGGGAGCTGTTTTTT.

By sample fraction, this clonotype is medium-sized. The J gene is TRBJ1-2, the V gene TRBV9; TRBD1 might be the D (5 bases). This CDR3 spans 15 amino acids. Trimming left V 4 bases short and J 4 bases short, with 17 bases between. From germline, CDR1 is SGDLS and CDR2 YYNGEE. CDR3 bases: TGTGCCAGCAGCAACCTTATGGGGGGGAGCTATGGCTACACCTTC. It yields the protein CASSNLMGGSYGYTF. The full variable domain, its missing parts supplied by reference TRBV9 and TRBJ1-2, is DSGVTQTPKHLITATGQRVTLRCSPRSGDLSVYWYQQSLDQGLQFLIQYYNGEERAKGNILERFSAQQFPDLHSELNLSSLELGDSALYFCASSNLMGGSYGYTFGSGTRLTVV.

Within the sample, this clonotype is medium-sized. The rearrangement uses TRBV6-5 and TRBJ2-1; 16 bases fit TRBD2. Germline lookup yields CDR1 MNHEY and CDR2 SVGAGI. V gave up 4 bases and J gave up 6 bases; unmatched junction bases: 3. The CDR3 consists of 16 residues. The CDR3 protein is CASSSGTSGGANEQFF. The CDR3 nucleotides read TGTGCCAGCAGTTCAGGGACTAGCGGGGGGGCCAATGAGCAGTTCTTC.

This clonotype ranks as medium-sized. V and J are TRBV12-2 and TRBJ1-5; the tabulated D call, TRBD1, remains unverified against the DNA. TRBV12-2 constitutes a pseudogene. The CDR3 consists of 15 residues. The CDR3 reads CASRSPGQGMEPQHF. CDR3 coding DNA: TGTGCAAGTCGCTCTCCGGGACAGGGGATGGAGCCCCAGCATTTT.

This clonotype occurred a few times. The chain employs TRBV21-1 and TRBJ2-2; the table's D call TRBD1 went unverified against the DNA. TRBV21-1 is labeled a pseudogene. There are 16 residues in the CDR3. CDR3 DNA sequence: TGTGCCAGCAGCAAAGATCGGGACAGATCGACCGGGGAGCTGTTTTTT. Protein sequence: CASSKDRDRSTGELFF.

This clonotype was seen more than once but under ten times. The CDR3 DNA reads TGTGCCAGCAGCGACGCCTACACAGATACGCAGTATTTT. It encodes CASSDAYTDTQYF. The J gene is TRBJ2-3, the V gene TRBV9; D is ambiguous. Germline assignment: CDR1 SGDLS and CDR2 YYNGEE. The CDR3 sequence is 13 residues long. V lost 3 bases, J lost 2 bases, and 7 bases lay in between. Drawing the rest from reference TRBV9 and TRBJ2-3, the complete variable domain is DSGVTQTPKHLITATGQRVTLRCSPRSGDLSVYWYQQSLDQGLQFLIQYYNGEERAKGNILERFSAQQFPDLHSELNLSSLELGDSALYFCASSDAYTDTQYFGPGTRLTVL.

The sample holds many counts of this clonotype. The CDR3 protein is CASFGPRSSYEQYF. CDR3 nucleotide sequence: TGCGCCAGCTTCGGACCCAGGAGCTCCTACGAGCAGTACTTC. V and J are TRBV10-2 and TRBJ2-7, with D unclear. V gave up 8 bases and J gave up 0 bases, with 14 bases separating them. This CDR3 has 14 residues. Germline V gives CDR1 WSHSY, CDR2 SAAADI.

This clonotype was counted a few times. This rearrangement joins TRBV27 to TRBJ2-5, with D unresolved. V lost 5 bases, J lost 5 bases, and 15 bases lay in between. Per the germline V gene, CDR1 is MNHEY and CDR2 is SMNVEV (reference sequence). This CDR3 has 14 amino acids. Written as DNA, the CDR3 is TGTGCCAGCAGTCCCCGATGGGGTGGGGAGACCCAGTACTTC. The encoded protein is CASSPRWGGETQYF.

This clonotype counts as medium-sized. The chain employs TRBV5-1 and TRBJ2-1, with a possible D match to TRBD1 (5 bases). The germline CDR1 and CDR2 sequences are SGHRS and YFSETQ. CDR3 length: 14 amino acids. The germline V and J ends were trimmed by 3 bases and 6 bases, with 13 bases remaining between them. For the CDR3, the DNA is TGCGCCAGCAGCTGGCAGGGTGCCACCAATGAGCAGTTCTTC. As protein: CASSWQGATNEQFF.

This clonotype is labeled large. The V and J genes are TRBV4-1 and TRBJ2-3, with 7 bases identical to TRBD1. In germline, CDR1 is MGHRA, CDR2 YSYEKL. V lost 1 base, J lost 1 base, and 8 bases stayed unmatched. CDR3 size: 17 residues. The CDR3 region is CASSQAKGQRCTDTQYF. CDR3 in DNA: TGCGCCAGCAGCCAAGCGAAGGGACAGCGATGCACAGATACGCAGTATTTT.

There are many counts of this clonotype. V usage is TRBV3-1 and J usage is TRBJ2-3; 7 nucleotides match TRBD1. The DNA end is a closer match to TRBJ1-5, so the J assignment may be wrong. Germline V gene sequence: CDR1 LGHDT, CDR2 YNNKEL (reference sequence). This CDR3 is 15 amino acids long. In DNA form, the CDR3 reads TGTGCCAGCAGCCAAAGACAGGGACACCCAGATACGCAGCATTTT. This translates into CASSQRQGHPDTQHF.

This clonotype was counted only a few times. J is TRBJ2-5 and V is TRBV19, with D perhaps TRBD2 (5 bases). Germline values: CDR1 LNHDA, CDR2 SQIVND (reference sequence). This CDR3 is 18 amino acids long. The germline V and J ends were trimmed by 6 bases and 4 bases, with 27 bases remaining between them. DNA of the CDR3: TGTGCCAGTAGCCGACGTTCAAACGGGATTGGGAAGGCAGAGACCCAGTACTTC. Translated, it gives CASSRRSNGIGKAETQYF.